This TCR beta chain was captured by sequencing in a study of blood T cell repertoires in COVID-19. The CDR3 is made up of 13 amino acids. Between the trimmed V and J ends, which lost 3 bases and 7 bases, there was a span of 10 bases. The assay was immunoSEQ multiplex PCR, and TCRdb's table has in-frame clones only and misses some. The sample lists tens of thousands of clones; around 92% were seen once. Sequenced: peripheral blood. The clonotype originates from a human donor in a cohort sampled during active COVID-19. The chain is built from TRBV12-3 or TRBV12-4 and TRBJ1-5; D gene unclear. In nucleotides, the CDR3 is TGTGCCAGCAGTTTTCTAGTCGGACAGCCCCAGCATTTT. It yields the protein CASSFLVGQPQHF.